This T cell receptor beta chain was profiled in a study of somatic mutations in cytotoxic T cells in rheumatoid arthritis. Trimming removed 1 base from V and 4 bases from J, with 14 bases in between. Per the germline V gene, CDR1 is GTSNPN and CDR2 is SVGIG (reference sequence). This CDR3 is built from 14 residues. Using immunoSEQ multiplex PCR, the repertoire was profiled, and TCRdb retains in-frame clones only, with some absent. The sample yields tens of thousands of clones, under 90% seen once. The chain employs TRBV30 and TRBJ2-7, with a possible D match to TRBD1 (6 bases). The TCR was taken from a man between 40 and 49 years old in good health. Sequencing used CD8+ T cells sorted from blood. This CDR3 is CAWSGVWQGYEQYF. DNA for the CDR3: TGTGCCTGGAGTGGCGTTTGGCAGGGGTACGAGCAGTACTTC.